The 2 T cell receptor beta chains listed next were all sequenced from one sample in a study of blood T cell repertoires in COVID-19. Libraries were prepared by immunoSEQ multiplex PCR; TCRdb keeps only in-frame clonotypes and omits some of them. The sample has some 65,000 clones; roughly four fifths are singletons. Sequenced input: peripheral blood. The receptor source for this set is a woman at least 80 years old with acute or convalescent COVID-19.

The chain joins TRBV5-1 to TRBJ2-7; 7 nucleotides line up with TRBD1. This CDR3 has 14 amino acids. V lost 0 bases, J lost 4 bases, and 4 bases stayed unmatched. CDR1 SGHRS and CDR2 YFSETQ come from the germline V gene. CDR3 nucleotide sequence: TGCGCCAGCAGCTTGGATGCCAGGGGGTACGAGCAGTACTTC. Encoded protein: CASSLDARGYEQYF.

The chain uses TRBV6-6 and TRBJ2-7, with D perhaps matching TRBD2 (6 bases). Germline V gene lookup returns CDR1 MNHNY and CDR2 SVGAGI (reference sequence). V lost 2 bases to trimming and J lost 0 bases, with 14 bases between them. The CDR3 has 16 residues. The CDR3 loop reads CASSYGGSGYSYEQYF. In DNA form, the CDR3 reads TGTGCCAGCAGTTACGGGGGGAGCGGGTACTCCTACGAGCAGTACTTC.